This T cell receptor beta chain appears in the sequencing data of a study of T-cell reconstitution after alpha-beta-depleted transplantation in children. This CDR3 region has 16 residues. Trimming took 5 bases from V and 3 from J, leaving 17 bases between them. Germline CDR1 is SGHTA and CDR2 is FQGNSA. Preparing the TCRbeta library involved the use of unique molecular identifiers. TCRdb recomputed calls from the PCR reads with MiXCR, one row per CDR3 protein. The sample contains 600,000 to 700,000 distinct CDR3 sequences, around a sixth of which appear only once. V is TRBV7-2 and J is TRBJ1-3, with D possibly being TRBD1 (6 bases). The specimen comprised PBMCs from the stem cell graft donor, sampled from the stem cell graft. The TCR was taken from a human donor who donated a stem cell graft to a child with acute myeloid leukemia. CDR3 sequence reads: CASSGGPGDYGNTIYF. Written as DNA, the CDR3 is TGTGCCAGCAGCGGGGGGCCGGGAGACTATGGAAACACCATATATTTT.